The 7 T cell receptor beta chains listed next were all sequenced from one sample in a study of CD8 T cell repertoires and HIV-1 epitope variants. What these receptors recognize is not known. The repertoire was sequenced with immunoSEQ multiplex PCR; TCRdb's copy has only in-frame clones and lacks some. The top ten hold 35% to 50% of the sample, which has 7,300 or so clones, roughly 67% seen once. The sequenced material came from cultured CD8+ T cells derived from PBMCs. These receptors were taken from a male donor with HIV.

The J gene is TRBJ2-7, the V gene TRBV28, with D uncertain. Trimming left V 5 bases short and J 2 bases short, with 16 bases between. The germline V gene encodes CDR1 MDHEN and CDR2 SYDVKM. The CDR3 runs 15 residues. The CDR3: CASSDTGLGTYEQYF. The CDR3 DNA reads TGTGCCAGCAGTGATACTGGCCTGGGGACCTACGAGCAGTACTTC.

This chain uses TRBV4-2 with TRBJ2-5, with D possibly called TRBD1 or TRBD2 (5 bases each). The length of the CDR3 is 14 residues. Per the germline V gene, CDR1 is LGHNA and CDR2 is YNFKEQ. Trimming shortened V by 3 bases and J by 4 bases, and 12 bases separated the two germline ends. The CDR3 nucleotides read TGTGCCAGCAGCCAGGTCGAGGGGACAGAGACCCAGTACTTC. Protein: CASSQVEGTETQYF.

The chain joins TRBV5-1 to TRBJ2-7, with 16 nucleotides matching TRBD2. Germline V lookup: CDR1 SGHRS, CDR2 YFSETQ. Germline trimming cut 4 bases from V and 4 bases from J; bases unmatched to any gene: 8. The CDR3 runs 17 residues. The CDR3 sequence: CASSLGLAGGGEYEQYF. The CDR3 coding sequence is TGCGCCAGCAGCCTGGGACTAGCGGGAGGGGGTGAGTACGAGCAGTACTTC.

This clone was counted a few times. The chain carries TRBV4-2 and TRBJ2-2, with D perhaps TRBD1 (5 bases). This CDR3 has 14 amino acids. Germline CDR1 LGHNA, CDR2 YNFKEQ. Trimming removed 4 bases at V and 1 base at J, with 7 bases between. CDR3 nucleotides: TGTGCCAGCAGCCCCGACAGGAACACCGGGGAGCTGTTTTTT. This translates into CASSPDRNTGELFF.

This clone showed up just a few times. The rearrangement joins TRBV25-1 to TRBJ1-5; 11 nucleotides match TRBD1. With V trimmed by 4 bases and J by 3 bases, 11 bases remained unmatched. The CDR3 is 18 residues long. Germline V lookup: CDR1 MGHDK, CDR2 SYGVNS. The CDR3 region is CASSGTDRGQMFNQPQHF. The CDR3 DNA sequence: TGTGCCAGCAGTGGGACGGACAGGGGGCAGATGTTCAATCAGCCCCAGCATTTT.

The J gene is TRBJ2-3, the V gene TRBV7-9; TRBD1 is a possible D gene (6 bases). Trimming removed 5 bases from V and 3 bases from J, with 15 bases in between. CDR1 and CDR2 (germline): SEHNR, FQNEAQ (reference sequence). The length of the CDR3 is 15 residues. CDR3 nucleotide sequence: TGTGCCAGCAGCCCCAGGGGTGATAAGACAGATACGCAGTATTTT. It yields the protein CASSPRGDKTDTQYF.

This clone appeared a few times. CDR3 DNA: TGTGCCAGCAGCTTGCGGAGTGGCTACACCTTC. This sequence encodes CASSLRSGYTF. The rearrangement links TRBV5-6 to TRBJ1-2; unclear D gene. Trimming stripped 1 base from V and 7 bases from J, with 5 bases between. CDR1 is SGHDT, CDR2 YYEEEE, per germline. The CDR3 is made up of 11 amino acids.